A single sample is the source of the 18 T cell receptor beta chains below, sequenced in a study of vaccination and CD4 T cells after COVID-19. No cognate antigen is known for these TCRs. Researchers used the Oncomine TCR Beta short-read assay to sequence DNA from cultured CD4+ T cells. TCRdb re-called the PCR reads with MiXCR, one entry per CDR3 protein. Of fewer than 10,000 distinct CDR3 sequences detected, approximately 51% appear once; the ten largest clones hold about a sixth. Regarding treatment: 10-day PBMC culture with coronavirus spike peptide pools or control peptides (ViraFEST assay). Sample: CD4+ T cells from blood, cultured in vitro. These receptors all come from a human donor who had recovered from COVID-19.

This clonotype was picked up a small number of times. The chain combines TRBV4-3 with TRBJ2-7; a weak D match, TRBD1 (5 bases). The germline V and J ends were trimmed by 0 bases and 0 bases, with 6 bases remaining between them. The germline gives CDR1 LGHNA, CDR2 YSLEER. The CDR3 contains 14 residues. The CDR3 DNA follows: TGCGCCAGCAGCCAAGATACAGGCTCCTACGAGCAGTACTTC. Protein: CASSQDTGSYEQYF.

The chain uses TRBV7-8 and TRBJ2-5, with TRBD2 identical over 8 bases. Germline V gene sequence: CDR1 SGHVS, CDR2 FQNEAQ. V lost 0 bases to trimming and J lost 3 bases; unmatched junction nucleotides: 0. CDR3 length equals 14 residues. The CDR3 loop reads CASSLASGEETQYF. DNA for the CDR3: TGTGCCAGCAGCTTAGCTAGCGGGGAAGAGACCCAGTACTTC.

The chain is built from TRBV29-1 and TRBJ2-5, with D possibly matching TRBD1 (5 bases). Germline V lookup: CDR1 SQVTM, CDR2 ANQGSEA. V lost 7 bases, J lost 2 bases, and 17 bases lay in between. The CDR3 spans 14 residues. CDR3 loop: CSADVGASQETQYF. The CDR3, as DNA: TGCAGCGCGGATGTAGGGGCCTCACAAGAGACCCAGTACTTC. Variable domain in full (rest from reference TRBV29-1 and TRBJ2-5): SAVISQKPSRDICQRGTSLTIQCQVDSQVTMMFWYRQQPGQSLTLIATANQGSEATYESGFVIDKFPISRPNLTFSTLTVSNMSPEDSSIYLCSADVGASQETQYFGPGTRLLVL.

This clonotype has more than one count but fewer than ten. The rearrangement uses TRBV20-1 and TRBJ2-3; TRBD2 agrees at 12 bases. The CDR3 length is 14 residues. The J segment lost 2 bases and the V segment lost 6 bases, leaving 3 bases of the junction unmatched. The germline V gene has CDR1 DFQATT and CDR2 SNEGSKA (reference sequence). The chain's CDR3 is CSARLAGVTDTQYF. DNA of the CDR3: TGCAGTGCCCGACTAGCGGGGGTCACAGATACGCAGTATTTT.

The DNA for the CDR3 is TGCAGTGCTAGTCATCCGGGGAGCTATGGCTACACCTTC. It codes for CSASHPGSYGYTF. The V call is TRBV20-1, the J call TRBJ1-2; D gene unclear. Germline CDR1 reads DFQATT; CDR2 reads SNEGSKA (reference sequence). The CDR3 has 13 residues. With 3 bases removed from V and 4 bases from J, the gap between germline ends came to 12 bases.

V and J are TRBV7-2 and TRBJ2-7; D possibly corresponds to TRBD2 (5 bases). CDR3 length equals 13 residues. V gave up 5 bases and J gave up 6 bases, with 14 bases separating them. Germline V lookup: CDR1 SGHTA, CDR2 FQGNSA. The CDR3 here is CASSPNGRGEQYF. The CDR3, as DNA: TGTGCCAGCAGCCCAAACGGACGGGGCGAGCAGTACTTC.

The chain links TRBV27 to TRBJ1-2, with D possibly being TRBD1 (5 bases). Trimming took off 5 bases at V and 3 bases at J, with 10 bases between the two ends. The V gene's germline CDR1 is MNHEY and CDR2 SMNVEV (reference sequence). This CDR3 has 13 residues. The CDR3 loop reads CASSPDTYYGYTF. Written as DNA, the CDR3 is TGTGCCAGCAGTCCGGACACATACTATGGCTACACCTTC.

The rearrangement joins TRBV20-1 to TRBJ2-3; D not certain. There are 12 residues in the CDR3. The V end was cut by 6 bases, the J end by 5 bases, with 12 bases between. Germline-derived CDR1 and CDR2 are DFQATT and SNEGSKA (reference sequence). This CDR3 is CSAQLIEDTQYF. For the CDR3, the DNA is TGCAGTGCCCAGCTAATTGAAGATACGCAGTATTTT.

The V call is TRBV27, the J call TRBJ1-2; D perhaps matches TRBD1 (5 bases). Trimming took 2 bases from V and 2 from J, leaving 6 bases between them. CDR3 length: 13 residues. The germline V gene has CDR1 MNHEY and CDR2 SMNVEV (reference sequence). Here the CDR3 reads CASSLRQNYGYTF. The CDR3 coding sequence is TGTGCCAGCAGTTTAAGACAGAACTATGGCTACACCTTC.

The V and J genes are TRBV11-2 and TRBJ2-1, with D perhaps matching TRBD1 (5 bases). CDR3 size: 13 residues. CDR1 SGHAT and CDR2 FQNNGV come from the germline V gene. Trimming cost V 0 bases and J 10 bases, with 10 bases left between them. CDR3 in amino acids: CASSLDQGVEQFF. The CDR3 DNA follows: TGTGCCAGCAGCTTAGATCAAGGGGTGGAGCAGTTCTTC.

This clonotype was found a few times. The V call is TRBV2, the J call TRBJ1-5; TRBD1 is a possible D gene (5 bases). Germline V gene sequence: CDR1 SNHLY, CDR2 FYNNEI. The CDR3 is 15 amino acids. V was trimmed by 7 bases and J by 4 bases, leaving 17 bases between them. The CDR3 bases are TGTGCCAGCACCAAGGGAGGGACTATAAATCAGCCCCAGCATTTT. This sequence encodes CASTKGGTINQPQHF.

In DNA, the CDR3 is TGCAGTGCTAGAGCCCTACAGGGGCGCATCTATGGCTACACCTTC. Translating gives CSARALQGRIYGYTF. V gene TRBV20-1 combines with J gene TRBJ1-2, with 7 bases fitting TRBD1. Germline loops: CDR1 DFQATT, CDR2 SNEGSKA (reference sequence). The CDR3 extends over 15 amino acids. V shed 1 base, J shed 4 bases, and the junction held 9 bases outside the gene matches.

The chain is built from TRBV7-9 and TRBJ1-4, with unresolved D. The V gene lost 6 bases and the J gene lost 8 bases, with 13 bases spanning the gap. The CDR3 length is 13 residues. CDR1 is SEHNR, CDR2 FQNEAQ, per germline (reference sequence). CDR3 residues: CASSPIDLEKLFF. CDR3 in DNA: TGTGCCAGCAGTCCAATTGACCTCGAAAAACTGTTTTTT.

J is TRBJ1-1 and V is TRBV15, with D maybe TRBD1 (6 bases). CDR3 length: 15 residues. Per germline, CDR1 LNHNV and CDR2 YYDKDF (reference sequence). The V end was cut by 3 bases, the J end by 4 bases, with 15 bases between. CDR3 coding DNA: TGTGCCACCAGCAGGGTGGGGGGCAAGGGCACTGAAGCTTTCTTT. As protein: CATSRVGGKGTEAFF. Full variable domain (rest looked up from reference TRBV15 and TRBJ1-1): DAMVIQNPRYQVTQFGKPVTLSCSQTLNHNVMYWYQQKSSQAPKLLFHYYDKDFNNEADTPDNFQSRRPNTSFCFLDIRSPGLGDTAMYLCATSRVGGKGTEAFFGQGTRLTVV.

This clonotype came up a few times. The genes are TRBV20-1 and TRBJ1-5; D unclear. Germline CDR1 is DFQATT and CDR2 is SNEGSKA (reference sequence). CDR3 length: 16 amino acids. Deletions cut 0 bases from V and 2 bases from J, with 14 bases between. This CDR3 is CSARDPRSIGNQPQHF. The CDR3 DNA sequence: TGCAGTGCTAGAGATCCCCGCTCTATTGGCAATCAGCCCCAGCATTTT.

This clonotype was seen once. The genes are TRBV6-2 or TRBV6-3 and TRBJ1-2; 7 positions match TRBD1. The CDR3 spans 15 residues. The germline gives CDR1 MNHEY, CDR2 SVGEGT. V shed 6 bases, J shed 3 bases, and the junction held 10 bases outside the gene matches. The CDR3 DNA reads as TGTGCCAGCAGCCCTACCGACGGGACAGACTATGGCTACACCTTC. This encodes CASSPTDGTDYGYTF.

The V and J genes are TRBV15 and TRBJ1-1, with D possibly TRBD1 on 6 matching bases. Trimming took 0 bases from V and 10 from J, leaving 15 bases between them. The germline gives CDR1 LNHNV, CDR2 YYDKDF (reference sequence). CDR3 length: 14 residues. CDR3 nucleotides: TGTGCCACCAGCAGAGATGGTGGGGGCGGGGGAGCTTTCTTT. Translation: CATSRDGGGGGAFF.

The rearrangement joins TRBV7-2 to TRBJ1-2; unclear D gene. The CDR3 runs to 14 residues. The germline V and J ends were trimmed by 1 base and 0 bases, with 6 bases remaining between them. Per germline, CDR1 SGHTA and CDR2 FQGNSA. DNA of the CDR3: TGTGCCAGCAGCTTAGGGTTAGCTAACTATGGCTACACCTTC. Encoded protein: CASSLGLANYGYTF. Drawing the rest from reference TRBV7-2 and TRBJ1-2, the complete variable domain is GAGVSQSPSNKVTEKGKDVELRCDPISGHTALYWYRQSLGQGLEFLIYFQGNSAPDKSGLPSDRFSAERTGGSVSTLTIQRTQQEDSAVYLCASSLGLANYGYTFGSGTRLTVV.